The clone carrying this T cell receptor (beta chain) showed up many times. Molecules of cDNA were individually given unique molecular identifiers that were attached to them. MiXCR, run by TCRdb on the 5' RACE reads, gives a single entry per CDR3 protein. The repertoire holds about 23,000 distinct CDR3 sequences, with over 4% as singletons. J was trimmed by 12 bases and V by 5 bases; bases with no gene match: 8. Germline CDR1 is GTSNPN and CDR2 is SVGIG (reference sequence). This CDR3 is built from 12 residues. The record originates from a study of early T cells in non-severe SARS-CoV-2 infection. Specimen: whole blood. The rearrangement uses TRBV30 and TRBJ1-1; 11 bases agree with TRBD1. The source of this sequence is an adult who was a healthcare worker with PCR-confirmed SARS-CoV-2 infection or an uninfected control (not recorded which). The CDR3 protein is CAWAGTGGLTFF. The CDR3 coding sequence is TGTGCCTGGGCAGGGACAGGGGGATTAACTTTCTTT.